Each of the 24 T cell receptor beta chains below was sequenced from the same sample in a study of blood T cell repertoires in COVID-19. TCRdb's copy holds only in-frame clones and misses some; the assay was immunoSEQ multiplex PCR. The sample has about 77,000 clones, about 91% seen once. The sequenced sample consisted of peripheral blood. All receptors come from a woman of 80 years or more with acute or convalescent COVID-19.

CDR3 residues: CASSPPGATEAFF. The CDR3, as DNA: TGTGCCAGCAGCCCCCCAGGGGCCACTGAAGCTTTCTTT. The V and J genes are TRBV6-5 and TRBJ1-1; perhaps TRBD1 as D (6 bases). Germline V gives CDR1 MNHEY, CDR2 SVGAGI. V was clipped by 6 bases and J by 4 bases, with 12 bases between them. The CDR3 totals 13 residues.

CDR3 DNA sequence: TGTGCCAGCAGTGAAGCGGGAGGCCACTACGAGCAGTACTTC. This gives the protein CASSEAGGHYEQYF. The V and J genes are TRBV6-1 and TRBJ2-7; D may be TRBD2 (6 bases). The germline V gene encodes CDR1 MNHNS and CDR2 SASEGT. The V and J ends lost 0 bases and 3 bases respectively, with 9 bases between them. This CDR3 region has 14 residues.

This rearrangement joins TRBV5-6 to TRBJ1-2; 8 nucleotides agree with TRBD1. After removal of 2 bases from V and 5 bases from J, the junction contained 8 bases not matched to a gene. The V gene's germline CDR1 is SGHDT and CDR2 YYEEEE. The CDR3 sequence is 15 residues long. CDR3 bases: TGTGCCAGCAGCTTAGACAGGGGAACCTTATATGGCTACACCTTC. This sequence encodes CASSLDRGTLYGYTF.

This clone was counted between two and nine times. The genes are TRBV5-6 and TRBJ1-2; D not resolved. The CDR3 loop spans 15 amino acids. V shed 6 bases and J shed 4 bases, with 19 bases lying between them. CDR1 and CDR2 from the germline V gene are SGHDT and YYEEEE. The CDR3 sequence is CASTGVRGQAYGYTF. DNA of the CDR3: TGTGCCAGCACCGGAGTACGAGGGCAGGCCTATGGCTACACCTTC.

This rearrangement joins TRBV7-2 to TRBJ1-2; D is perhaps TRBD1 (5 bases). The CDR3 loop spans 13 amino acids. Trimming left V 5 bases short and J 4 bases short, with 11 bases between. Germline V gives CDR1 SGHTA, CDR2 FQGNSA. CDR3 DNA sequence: TGTGCCAGCAGCGTTGAGACAGCCTATGGCTACACCTTC. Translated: CASSVETAYGYTF.

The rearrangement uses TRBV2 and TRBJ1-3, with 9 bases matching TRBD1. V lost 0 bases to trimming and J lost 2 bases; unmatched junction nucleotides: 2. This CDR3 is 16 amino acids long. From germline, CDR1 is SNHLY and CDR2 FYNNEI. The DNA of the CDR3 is TGTGCCAGCAGTGAAGCTAGGACAGGGGCTGGAAACACCATATATTTT. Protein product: CASSEARTGAGNTIYF. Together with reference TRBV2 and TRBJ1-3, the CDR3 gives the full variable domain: EPEVTQTPSHQVTQMGQEVILRCVPISNHLYFYWYRQILGQKVEFLVSFYNNEISEKSEIFDDQFSVERPDGSNFTLKIRSTKLEDSAMYFCASSEARTGAGNTIYFGEGSWLTVV.

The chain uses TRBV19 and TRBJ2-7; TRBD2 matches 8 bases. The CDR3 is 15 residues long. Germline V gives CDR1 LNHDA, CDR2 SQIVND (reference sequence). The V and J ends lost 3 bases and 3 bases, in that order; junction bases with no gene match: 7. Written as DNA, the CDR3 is TGTGCCAGTAGTATTTCCGGGACTAGGAACTACGAGCAGTACTTC. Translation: CASSISGTRNYEQYF.

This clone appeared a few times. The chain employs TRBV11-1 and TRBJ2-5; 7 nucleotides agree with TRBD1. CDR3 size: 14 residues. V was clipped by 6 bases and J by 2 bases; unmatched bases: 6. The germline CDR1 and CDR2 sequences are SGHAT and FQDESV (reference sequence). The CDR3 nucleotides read TGTGCCAGCAGTCCAAACAGGGGTCAAGAGACCCAGTACTTC. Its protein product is CASSPNRGQETQYF.

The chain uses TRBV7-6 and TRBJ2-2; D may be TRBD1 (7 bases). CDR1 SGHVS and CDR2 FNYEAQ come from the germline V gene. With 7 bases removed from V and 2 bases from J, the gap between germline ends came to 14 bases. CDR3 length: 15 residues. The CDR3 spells CASTQGGPNTGELFF. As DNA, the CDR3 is TGTGCCAGCACCCAGGGGGGCCCTAACACCGGGGAGCTGTTTTTT.

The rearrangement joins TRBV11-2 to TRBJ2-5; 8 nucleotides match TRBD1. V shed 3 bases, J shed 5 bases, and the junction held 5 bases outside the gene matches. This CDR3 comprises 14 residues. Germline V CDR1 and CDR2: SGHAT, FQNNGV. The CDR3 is CASSLDRVSETQYF. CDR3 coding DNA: TGTGCCAGCAGCTTGGACAGGGTATCGGAGACCCAGTACTTC. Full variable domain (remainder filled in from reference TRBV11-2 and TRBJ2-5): EAGVAQSPRYKIIEKRQSVAFWCNPISGHATLYWYQQILGQGPKLLIQFQNNGVVDDSQLPKDRFSAERLKGVDSTLKIQPAKLEDSAVYLCASSLDRVSETQYFGPGTRLLVL.

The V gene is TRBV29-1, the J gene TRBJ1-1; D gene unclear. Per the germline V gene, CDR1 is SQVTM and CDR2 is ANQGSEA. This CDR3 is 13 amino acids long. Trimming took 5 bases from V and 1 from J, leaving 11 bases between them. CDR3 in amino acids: CSVRQFSNTEAFF. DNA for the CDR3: TGCAGCGTTCGACAATTTTCGAACACTGAAGCTTTCTTT.

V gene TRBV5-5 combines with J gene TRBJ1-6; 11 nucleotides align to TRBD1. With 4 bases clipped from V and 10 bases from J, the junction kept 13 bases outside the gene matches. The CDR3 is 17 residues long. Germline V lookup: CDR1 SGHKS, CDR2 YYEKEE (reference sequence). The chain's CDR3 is CASSPTRSGQGGSPLHF. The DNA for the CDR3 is TGTGCCAGCAGCCCAACCCGATCGGGACAGGGGGGATCACCCCTCCACTTT.

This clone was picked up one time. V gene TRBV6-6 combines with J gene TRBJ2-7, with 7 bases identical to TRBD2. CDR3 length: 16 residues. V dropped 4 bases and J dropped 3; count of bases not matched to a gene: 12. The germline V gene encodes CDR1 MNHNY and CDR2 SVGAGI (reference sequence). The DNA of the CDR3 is TGTGCCAGCAGTTCCCAAGCGGGACGGCTGAGCTACGAGCAGTACTTC. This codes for CASSSQAGRLSYEQYF.

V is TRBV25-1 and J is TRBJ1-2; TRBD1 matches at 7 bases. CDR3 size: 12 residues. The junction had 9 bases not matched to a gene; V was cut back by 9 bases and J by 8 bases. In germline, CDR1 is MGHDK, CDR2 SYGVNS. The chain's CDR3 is CASQDHRGGYTF. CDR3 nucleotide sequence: TGTGCCAGTCAAGACCACAGGGGCGGCTACACCTTC.

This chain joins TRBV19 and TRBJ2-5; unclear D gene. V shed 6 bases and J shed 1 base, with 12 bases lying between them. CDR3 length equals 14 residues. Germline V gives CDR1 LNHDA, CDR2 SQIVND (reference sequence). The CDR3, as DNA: TGTGCCAGTAGCCCTCGACGGAGCCAAGAGACCCAGTACTTC. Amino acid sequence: CASSPRRSQETQYF.

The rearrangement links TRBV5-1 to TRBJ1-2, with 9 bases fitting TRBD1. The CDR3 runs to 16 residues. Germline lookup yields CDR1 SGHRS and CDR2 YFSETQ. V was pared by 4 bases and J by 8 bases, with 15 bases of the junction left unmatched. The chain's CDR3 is CASSPGQGLSAVGYTF. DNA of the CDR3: TGCGCCAGCAGCCCCGGACAGGGGCTTTCGGCGGTCGGCTACACCTTC.

The DNA of the CDR3 is TGTGCCAGCTCACCCGACAGGGACTATGGCTACACCTTC. The encoded protein is CASSPDRDYGYTF. This chain joins TRBV18 and TRBJ1-2; 7 bases fit TRBD1. Germline CDR1 KGHSH, CDR2 LQKENI. This CDR3 is 13 amino acids long. Trimming cost V 3 bases and J 3 bases; bases outside gene matches: 1.

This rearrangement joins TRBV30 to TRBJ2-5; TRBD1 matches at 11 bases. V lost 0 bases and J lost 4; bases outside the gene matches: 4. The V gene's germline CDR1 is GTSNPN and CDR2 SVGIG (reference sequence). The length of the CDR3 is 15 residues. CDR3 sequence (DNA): TGTGCCTGGAGTGTACGGGGACAGGGGGTAGAGACCCAGTACTTC. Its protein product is CAWSVRGQGVETQYF.

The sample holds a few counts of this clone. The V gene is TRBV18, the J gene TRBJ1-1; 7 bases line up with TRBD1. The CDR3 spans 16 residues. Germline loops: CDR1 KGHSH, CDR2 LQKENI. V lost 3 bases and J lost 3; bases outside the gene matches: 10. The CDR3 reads CASSPPRRTGDTEAFF. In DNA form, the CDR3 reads TGTGCCAGCTCACCCCCTAGAAGGACAGGAGACACTGAAGCTTTCTTT.

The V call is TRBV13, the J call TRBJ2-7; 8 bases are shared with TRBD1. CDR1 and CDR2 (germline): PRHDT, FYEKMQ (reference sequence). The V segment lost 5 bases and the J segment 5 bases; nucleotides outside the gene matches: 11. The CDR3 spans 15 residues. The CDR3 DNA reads TGTGCCAGCAGCCCCGCCGGACAGGGAGCGGACGAGCAGTACTTC. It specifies CASSPAGQGADEQYF.

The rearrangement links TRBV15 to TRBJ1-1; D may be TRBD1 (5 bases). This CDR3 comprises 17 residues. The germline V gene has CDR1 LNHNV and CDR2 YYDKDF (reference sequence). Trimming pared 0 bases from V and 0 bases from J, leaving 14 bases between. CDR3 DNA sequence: TGTGCCACCAGCAGAGATACGGGGCAGCGGGTGAACACTGAAGCTTTCTTT. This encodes CATSRDTGQRVNTEAFF.

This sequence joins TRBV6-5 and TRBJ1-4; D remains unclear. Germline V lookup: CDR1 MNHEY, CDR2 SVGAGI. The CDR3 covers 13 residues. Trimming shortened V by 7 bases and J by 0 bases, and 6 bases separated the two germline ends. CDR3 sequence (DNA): TGTGCCAGCATGAGAGCAACTAATGAAAAACTGTTTTTT. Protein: CASMRATNEKLFF.

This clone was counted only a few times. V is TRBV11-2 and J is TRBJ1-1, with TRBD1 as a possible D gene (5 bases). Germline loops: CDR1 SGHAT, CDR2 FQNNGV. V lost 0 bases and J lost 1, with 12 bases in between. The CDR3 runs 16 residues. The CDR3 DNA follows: TGTGCCAGCAGCTTAGATCCGGGGGTCCCGAACACTGAAGCTTTCTTT. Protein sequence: CASSLDPGVPNTEAFF. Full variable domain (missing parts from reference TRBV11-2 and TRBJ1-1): EAGVAQSPRYKIIEKRQSVAFWCNPISGHATLYWYQQILGQGPKLLIQFQNNGVVDDSQLPKDRFSAERLKGVDSTLKIQPAKLEDSAVYLCASSLDPGVPNTEAFFGQGTRLTVV.

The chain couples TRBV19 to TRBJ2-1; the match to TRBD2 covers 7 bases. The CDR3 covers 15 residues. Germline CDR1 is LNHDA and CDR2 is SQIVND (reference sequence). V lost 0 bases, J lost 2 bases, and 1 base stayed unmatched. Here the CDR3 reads CASSIDRGAYNEQFF. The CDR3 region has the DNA TGTGCCAGTAGTATAGACCGGGGGGCCTACAATGAGCAGTTCTTC.